These 32 T cell receptor beta chains came from one sample sequenced in a study of spatial heterogeneity in lung cancer. TCRdb fed the 5' RACE reads into MiXCR, producing one record per CDR3 protein. The data contain about 94,000 distinct CDR3 sequences, just under 20% of them singletons. Time point described: blood at routine non-recurrence follow-up after resection. Sequencing was performed on PBMCs, taken at follow-up. Receptors were obtained from a male donor with early-stage non-small cell lung cancer.

The chain recombines TRBV24-1 with TRBJ2-5; no firm D call. CDR3 length equals 16 residues. The germline CDR1 and CDR2 sequences are KGHDR and SFDVKD. Deletions cut 3 bases from V and 1 base from J, with 14 bases between. The CDR3 bases are TGTGCCACCAGTGATATTGGGGAAGGTACCCAAGAGACCCAGTACTTC. This sequence encodes CATSDIGEGTQETQYF.

The J gene is TRBJ2-7, the V gene TRBV12-3 or TRBV12-4; 10 nucleotides line up with TRBD2. Trimming cost V 1 base and J 2 bases; bases outside gene matches: 2. This CDR3 spans 15 amino acids. This CDR3 reads CASSLELAGAYEQYV. The CDR3 DNA reads as TGTGCCAGCAGTTTAGAGCTAGCGGGGGCCTACGAGCAGTACGTC.

This clonotype was seen only a few times. V gene TRBV24-1 combines with J gene TRBJ2-2; 7 nucleotides match TRBD1. The CDR3 extends over 12 amino acids. V shed 9 bases, J shed 11 bases, and the junction held 8 bases outside the gene matches. The germline V gene encodes CDR1 KGHDR and CDR2 SFDVKD. CDR3 sequence (DNA): TGTGCCACCGCCGAAGGGGGCTCTGAGCTGTTTTTT. This translates into CATAEGGSELFF.

The rearrangement joins TRBV7-9 to TRBJ2-3; TRBD1 might be the D (5 bases). The germline V gene has CDR1 SEHNR and CDR2 FQNEAQ (reference sequence). The V end lost 4 bases, the J end lost 6 bases, and 14 bases lay between the germline ends. This CDR3 has 14 amino acids. CDR3 residues: CASSSTDTPDTQYF. In DNA form, the CDR3 reads TGTGCCAGCAGCTCGACAGATACCCCCGATACGCAGTATTTT.

At least ten counts were recorded for this clonotype. This chain connects TRBV5-1 to TRBJ2-5, with D perhaps matching TRBD2 (6 bases). The CDR3 is made up of 14 amino acids. V gave up 2 bases and J gave up 4 bases, with 12 bases separating them. The germline V gene has CDR1 SGHRS and CDR2 YFSETQ. The CDR3 protein is CASSFGTPRETQYF. DNA for the CDR3: TGCGCCAGCAGCTTTGGGACTCCACGAGAGACCCAGTACTTC.

This clonotype was observed many times. This chain uses TRBV3-1 with TRBJ2-1; D is possibly TRBD2 (6 bases). This CDR3 region has 12 residues. The V gene lost 4 bases and the J gene lost 7 bases, with 8 bases spanning the gap. The germline V gene has CDR1 LGHDT and CDR2 YNNKEL (reference sequence). The CDR3, as DNA: TGTGCCAGCAGCCGCGGGACGAATGAGCAGTTCTTC. Amino acid sequence: CASSRGTNEQFF.

The chain recombines TRBV11-2 with TRBJ2-1, with a tentative D call TRBD1 (6 bases). This CDR3 is 14 amino acids long. Germline V gene sequence: CDR1 SGHAT, CDR2 FQNNGV. Trimming took off 1 base at V and 11 bases at J, with 15 bases between the two ends. In nucleotides, the CDR3 is TGTGCCAGCAGCTTAGGTCAGACAGGTCTTCAGCAGTTCTTC. Amino acids: CASSLGQTGLQQFF.

CDR3: CASSQDGARTDTQYF. CDR3 DNA sequence: TGTGCCAGCAGCCAAGATGGGGCGCGCACAGATACGCAGTATTTT. The chain employs TRBV3-1 and TRBJ2-3; tentative D call: TRBD1 (5 bases). V lost 0 bases and J 1 base, leaving 8 bases between the germline ends. CDR3 length: 15 amino acids. The germline V gene has CDR1 LGHDT and CDR2 YNNKEL (reference sequence).

The chain uses TRBV7-2 and TRBJ2-5; D gene unclear. V was pared by 5 bases and J by 4 bases, with 14 bases between. This CDR3 region has 14 residues. Germline loops: CDR1 SGHTA, CDR2 FQGNSA. In DNA form, the CDR3 reads TGTGCCAGCAGCCACAACGGGTTTCGAGAGACCCAGTACTTC. Translating it yields CASSHNGFRETQYF.

The chain couples TRBV12-5 to TRBJ2-7; D possibly matches TRBD1 or TRBD2 (6 bases each). Trimming stripped 2 bases from V and 3 bases from J, with 11 bases between. Germline loops: CDR1 LGHNT, CDR2 FRNRAP. This CDR3 is 14 amino acids long. The CDR3 protein is CASGLSGAGYEQYF. In DNA form, the CDR3 reads TGTGCTAGTGGTTTGTCGGGGGCGGGCTACGAGCAGTACTTC.

This clonotype came up many times. This chain uses TRBV5-1 with TRBJ2-5; 7 bases are shared with TRBD1. V shed 3 bases and J 5 bases; nucleotides not matched to a gene: 16. This CDR3 spans 17 amino acids. The germline CDR1 and CDR2 sequences are SGHRS and YFSETQ. The DNA of the CDR3 is TGCGCCAGCAGCTCAGAGTTTACAGGACAGGCAGTGGAGACCCAGTACTTC. Its protein is CASSSEFTGQAVETQYF.

This clonotype has a count of ten or more. This chain links TRBV20-1 with TRBJ2-3, with D possibly matching TRBD2 (6 bases). Germline loops: CDR1 DFQATT, CDR2 SNEGSKA (reference sequence). The germline V and J ends were trimmed by 8 bases and 1 base, with 19 bases remaining between them. CDR3 length: 15 residues. The CDR3: CSSYNPAGRTDTQYF. In DNA form, the CDR3 reads TGCAGTTCCTATAATCCCGCGGGGCGCACAGATACGCAGTATTTT.

This clonotype was seen only a few times. The chain employs TRBV27 and TRBJ2-5, with D perhaps matching TRBD2 (5 bases). There are 14 residues in the CDR3. V lost 0 bases and J lost 5, with 10 bases in between. From germline, CDR1 is MNHEY and CDR2 SMNVEV (reference sequence). CDR3 in DNA: TGTGCCAGCAGTTTATCTGGGTCGGGGGAGACCCAGTACTTC. This sequence encodes CASSLSGSGETQYF.

The chain couples TRBV10-3 to TRBJ2-3, with 7 positions matching TRBD1. The CDR3 is made up of 13 amino acids. V was pared by 6 bases and J by 4 bases, with 4 bases of the junction left unmatched. CDR1 and CDR2 from the germline V gene are ENHRY and SYGVKD. The CDR3 here is CAISRDSADTQYF. CDR3 in DNA: TGTGCCATCAGCCGGGACAGCGCAGATACGCAGTATTTT.

This clonotype turned up a few times. The V gene is TRBV20-1, the J gene TRBJ2-7, with TRBD2 matching over 11 bases. Germline V gene sequence: CDR1 DFQATT, CDR2 SNEGSKA (reference sequence). The V segment lost 6 bases and the J segment 0 bases; nucleotides outside the gene matches: 7. The CDR3 is 15 amino acids. The CDR3 DNA sequence: TGCAGTGCAAGGGGGGGGACTAGCGGCTCCTACGAGCAGTACTTC. It encodes CSARGGTSGSYEQYF.

In its sample, this clonotype was seen a few times. The V gene is TRBV20-1, the J gene TRBJ1-2; the D is unclear. CDR3 length: 15 residues. Looked up from germline, CDR1 is DFQATT and CDR2 is SNEGSKA (reference sequence). The ends were cut back, 5 bases at V and 0 bases at J, with 16 bases in the middle. The CDR3 bases are TGCAGTGCTTCCCCTCTGGAGGGTTCTAACTATGGCTACACCTTC. It specifies CSASPLEGSNYGYTF.

This clonotype was recorded at least ten times. The chain has TRBV6-5 and TRBJ1-5; possible D gene TRBD1, 6 bases. The length of the CDR3 is 14 residues. Germline CDR1 and CDR2: MNHEY and SVGAGI. The V end lost 4 bases, the J end lost 3 bases, and 10 bases lay between the germline ends. The CDR3 here is CASSLGQINQPQHF. The CDR3 coding sequence is TGTGCCAGCAGTTTAGGACAGATCAATCAGCCCCAGCATTTT.

This rearrangement joins TRBV5-1 to TRBJ2-2; D possibly corresponds to TRBD2 (6 bases). The V and J ends lost 5 bases and 0 bases respectively, with 11 bases between them. CDR1 and CDR2 from the germline V gene are SGHRS and YFSETQ. This CDR3 region has 15 residues. The CDR3 region is CASSYSGPNTGELFF. Here the CDR3 DNA reads TGCGCCAGCAGTTATAGCGGACCGAACACCGGGGAGCTGTTTTTT.

The chain has TRBV20-1 and TRBJ2-7; a possible D gene is TRBD1 (6 bases). Germline V lookup: CDR1 DFQATT, CDR2 SNEGSKA (reference sequence). This CDR3 is 14 amino acids long. The V end lost 2 bases, the J end lost 2 bases, and 13 bases lay between the germline ends. This CDR3 reads CSARTNRAPYEQYF. In DNA, the CDR3 is TGCAGTGCTAGAACAAACAGGGCCCCCTACGAGCAGTACTTC.

This clonotype has a handful of counts. V usage is TRBV5-1 and J usage is TRBJ2-5, with no clear D. Trimming stripped 0 bases from V and 2 bases from J, with 14 bases between. Germline V gene sequence: CDR1 SGHRS, CDR2 YFSETQ. There are 16 residues in the CDR3. The CDR3 is CASSLGSFTEQETQYF. The CDR3 region has the DNA TGCGCCAGCAGCTTGGGGTCTTTTACAGAGCAAGAGACCCAGTACTTC.

This clonotype has just one count. V and J are TRBV7-8 and TRBJ2-5, with D unclear. This CDR3 spans 13 amino acids. Germline loops: CDR1 SGHVS, CDR2 FQNEAQ. Trimming removed 4 bases at V and 5 bases at J, with 11 bases between. In nucleotides, the CDR3 is TGTGCCAGCAGCTCCACCCGAGAGGAGACCCAGTACTTC. Its translation: CASSSTREETQYF.

The genes are TRBV20-1 and TRBJ2-1; D is possibly TRBD2 (5 bases). Germline CDR1 is DFQATT and CDR2 is SNEGSKA (reference sequence). Trimming took off 0 bases at V and 5 bases at J, with 17 bases between the two ends. The CDR3 spans 16 residues. The CDR3 sequence is CSAREGKAWGDNEQFF. In DNA, the CDR3 is TGCAGTGCTAGAGAAGGAAAGGCGTGGGGAGACAATGAGCAGTTCTTC.

This clonotype was picked up a small number of times. This chain joins TRBV6-6 and TRBJ2-3; D perhaps matches TRBD2 (5 bases). The CDR3 is 15 amino acids. CDR1 is MNHNY, CDR2 SVGAGI, per germline (reference sequence). Trimming took 8 bases from V and 0 from J, leaving 15 bases between them. CDR3 DNA: TGTGCCAGCGGACGGGGAGACGTTAGCACAGATACGCAGTATTTT. It specifies CASGRGDVSTDTQYF.

This clonotype was observed a handful of times. This chain joins TRBV7-9 and TRBJ1-1; possible D gene TRBD1, 5 bases. Trimming cost V 1 base and J 10 bases, with 16 bases left between them. This CDR3 has 14 residues. Germline V gene sequence: CDR1 SEHNR, CDR2 FQNEAQ (reference sequence). For the CDR3, the DNA is TGTGCCAGCAGCTTAGGTCGGGCGTCCGGGGCAGCTTTCTTT. It translates to CASSLGRASGAAFF.

In its sample, this clonotype was seen a few times. The chain combines TRBV2 with TRBJ2-3, with TRBD2 matching over 10 bases. The CDR3 is made up of 16 amino acids. The V gene's germline CDR1 is SNHLY and CDR2 FYNNEI. V lost 0 bases to trimming and J lost 7 bases; unmatched junction nucleotides: 7. The DNA of the CDR3 is TGTGCCAGCAGTGAAGCCAGCGGGGGGGCCCTTTATACGCAGTATTTT. This gives the protein CASSEASGGALYTQYF.

This clonotype was counted at least ten times. The gene calls are TRBV4-3 and TRBJ1-1; TRBD1 agrees at 7 bases. With 4 bases clipped from V and 2 bases from J, the junction kept 13 bases outside the gene matches. The CDR3 extends over 17 amino acids. Germline V lookup: CDR1 LGHNA, CDR2 YSLEER. The CDR3 here is CASSRTRGQTSNTEAFF. In DNA, the CDR3 is TGCGCCAGCAGCCGTACTAGGGGGCAGACTTCCAACACTGAAGCTTTCTTT.

This chain links TRBV7-8 with TRBJ2-7, with TRBD1 identical over 11 bases. The CDR3 loop spans 18 amino acids. Germline V gene data show CDR1 as SGHVS and CDR2 as FQNEAQ. V lost 1 base and J lost 7; bases outside the gene matches: 15. Here the CDR3 DNA reads TGTGCCAGCAGCTTAGTCGACGGACTTGGACAGGGGGCAGGGGAGCAGTACGTC. Its protein product is CASSLVDGLGQGAGEQYV.

The V and J genes are TRBV30 and TRBJ1-6; D unresolved. The V gene lost 4 bases and the J gene lost 9 bases, with 13 bases spanning the gap. The CDR3 loop spans 13 amino acids. The germline gives CDR1 GTSNPN, CDR2 SVGIG (reference sequence). This CDR3 is CAWKPVEGSPLHF. CDR3 bases: TGTGCCTGGAAACCGGTTGAAGGTTCACCCCTCCACTTT.

In this sample, this clonotype turned up many times. The gene calls are TRBV11-1 and TRBJ2-7, with D uncertain. Germline CDR1 is SGHAT and CDR2 is FQDESV (reference sequence). The CDR3 is 14 amino acids. V gave up 0 bases and J gave up 7 bases, with 13 bases separating them. The CDR3 loop is CASSLAESPGEQYF. CDR3 nucleotides: TGTGCCAGCAGCTTAGCCGAATCCCCGGGTGAGCAGTACTTC.

A few counts support this clonotype. J is TRBJ2-1 and V is TRBV24-1; 7 bases are shared with TRBD1. Looked up from germline, CDR1 is KGHDR and CDR2 is SFDVKD. Trimming at V came to 6 bases and at J to 1 base, leaving 5 bases not matched to a gene. This CDR3 spans 15 amino acids. The CDR3 region is CATSQRGRSYNEQFF. CDR3 DNA sequence: TGTGCCACCAGTCAAAGGGGGCGGTCCTACAATGAGCAGTTCTTC.

CDR3 amino acids: CASTPASNQPQHF. CDR3 nucleotide sequence: TGTGCCAGTACCCCGGCTTCTAATCAGCCCCAGCATTTT. The chain uses TRBV19 and TRBJ1-5; D is unresolved. The V gene's germline CDR1 is LNHDA and CDR2 SQIVND (reference sequence). The CDR3 totals 13 residues. Trimming cost V 7 bases and J 4 bases, with 11 bases left between them.

This sequence joins TRBV24-1 and TRBJ2-2; no reliable D call. The CDR3 is 11 residues long. V was pared by 9 bases and J by 3 bases, with 4 bases between. Germline V gene lookup returns CDR1 KGHDR and CDR2 SFDVKD. CDR3 loop: CATRDTGELFF. The CDR3 nucleotides are TGTGCCACCCGAGACACCGGGGAGCTGTTTTTT.